A selection of T cell receptor beta chains follows, all from one sample in a study of CD8+ T cells in alopecia areata. Libraries were prepared by immunoSEQ multiplex PCR; TCRdb keeps only in-frame clonotypes and omits some of them. The data contain 200,000 or so clones, 56% of them seen just once; the ten biggest clones take up roughly 5.3%. Sequencing was performed on CD8+ T cells sorted from blood. These receptors were collected from a human donor in good health. Both conserved end residues are part of each CDR3. D genes are given only for firm matches. Size is stated for part of the rows, as once, few or many counts, or as a class when the clone is expanded.

J,V,size,D,DNA,CDR3
TRBJ2-7,TRBV7-3,NA,TRBD1,TGTGCCAGCAGCTTAGGTAGTAGGGACAGGGGCAACAGCGAGCAGTACTTC,CASSLGSRDRGNSEQYF
TRBJ2-1,TRBV29-1,NA,TRBD1,TGCAGCGTTGCCCCAGGGGGCAATGAGCAGTTCTTC,CSVAPGGNEQFF
TRBJ1-2,TRBV6-5,NA,NA,TGTGCCAGCAGTTACGGGGCATATGGCTACACCTTC,CASSYGAYGYTF
TRBJ2-1,TRBV6-5,NA,NA,TGTGCCAGCAGTTATGAGGGGAGCTCCTACAATGAGCAGTTCTTC,CASSYEGSSYNEQFF
TRBJ2-3,TRBV29-1,NA,NA,TGCAGCGTTGAAGGGACAGGAGGGACAGATACGCAGTATTTT,CSVEGTGGTDTQYF
TRBJ1-6,TRBV4-2,NA,TRBD1,TGTGCCAGCAGCCCGTCTGAGGGACAGCGAAATTCACCCCTCCACTTT,CASSPSEGQRNSPLHF
TRBJ2-7,TRBV27,NA,NA,TGTGCCAGCAGTTTATCGAACTCCTACGAGCAGTACTTC,CASSLSNSYEQYF
TRBJ1-1,TRBV4-1,NA,NA,TGCGCCAGCAGCCTTGGGGGGAACACTGAAGCTTTCTTT,CASSLGGNTEAFF
TRBJ1-1,TRBV14,NA,NA,TGTGCCAGCAGCCAAGATGTAGGGGGGAACACTGAAGCTTTCTTT,CASSQDVGGNTEAFF
TRBJ1-1,TRBV29-1,NA,TRBD1,TGCAGCGTCGACCCTGGACAGGGGGCGAGAACTGAAGCTTTCTTT,CSVDPGQGARTEAFF
TRBJ2-7,TRBV5-4,NA,NA,TGTGCCAGCAGCTTGAGGGGCTCCTACGAGCAGTACTTC,CASSLRGSYEQYF
TRBJ2-3,TRBV5-4,NA,NA,TGTGCCAGCAGTCGGGGAATTGGGACAGATACGCAGTATTTT,CASSRGIGTDTQYF
TRBJ1-2,TRBV13,NA,NA,TGTGCCAGCAGCTCACAGAGAATGGGCGACTATGGCTACACCTTC,CASSSQRMGDYGYTF
TRBJ1-5,TRBV2,NA,NA,TGTGCCAGCAGTGAAGGACCCGGCGGGGTTAGCAATCAGCCCCAGCATTTT,CASSEGPGGVSNQPQHF
TRBJ2-1,TRBV7-8,NA,NA,TGTGCCAGCAGCTTAGAAGTCGGCAGCTACAATGAGCAGTTCTTC,CASSLEVGSYNEQFF
TRBJ1-1,TRBV30,few,NA,TGTGCCTGGATGCCGACCATGAACACTGAAGCTTTCTTT,CAWMPTMNTEAFF
TRBJ2-3,TRBV10-3,many,NA,TGTGCCAGCAGTGAAGCGGAATCGGGCACAGATACGCAGTATTTT,CASSEAESGTDTQYF
TRBJ2-7,TRBV25-1,few,TRBD2,TGTGCCAGCAGTGAATGGGATAGCGGGGGACACGAGCAGTACTTC,CASSEWDSGGHEQYF
TRBJ1-2,TRBV7-9,NA,TRBD1,TGTGCCAGCAGCTCGACTGACGGGACAGGGTATGGCTACACCTTC,CASSSTDGTGYGYTF
TRBJ1-3,TRBV7-9,NA,NA,TGTGCCAGCAGCTTGGGAGATATCTCTGGAAACACCATATATTTT,CASSLGDISGNTIYF
TRBJ1-1,TRBV30,NA,NA,TGTGCCGGCGAACGGGGGCGCGATAGGACTGAAGCTTTCTTT,CAGERGRDRTEAFF
TRBJ2-2,TRBV29-1,NA,NA,TGCAGCGTTGAAGATGGCTGGCGGAACACCGGGGAGCTGTTTTTT,CSVEDGWRNTGELFF
TRBJ1-1,TRBV27,NA,NA,TGTGCCAGCAGTTTATCGTACGGTATGAACACTGAAGCTTTCTTT,CASSLSYGMNTEAFF
TRBJ2-3,TRBV4-1,NA,TRBD1,TGCGCCAGCAGCCAATACGACCCTCACCCCGGGACAGGTGGATGGAATACGCAGTATTTT,CASSQYDPHPGTGGWNTQYF
TRBJ1-1,TRBV28,few,NA,TGTGCCAGCAGGCCCGGGGAGAACACTGAAGCTTTCTTT,CASRPGENTEAFF
TRBJ2-7,TRBV29-1,once,NA,TGCAGCGTTCCTGGGACGGATACCTACGAGCAGTACTTC,CSVPGTDTYEQYF
TRBJ2-7,TRBV27,few,TRBD1,TGTGCCAGCAGCCGGGACAGCACCTACGAGCAGTACTTC,CASSRDSTYEQYF
TRBJ2-3,TRBV7-8,NA,TRBD1,TGTGCCAGCAGCACCACGACAGGGGACACAGATACGCAGTATTTT,CASSTTTGDTDTQYF
TRBJ1-1,TRBV12-5,NA,NA,TGTGCTAGTCGCCCCGGCAGAGGGAGTATCGGGAGCACTGAAGCTTTCTTT,CASRPGRGSIGSTEAFF
TRBJ1-5,TRBV30,NA,NA,TGTGCCTGGAGTCCCGGGGGTGGTTTTTGGCAGCCCCAGCATTTT,CAWSPGGGFWQPQHF
TRBJ1-2,TRBV29-1,NA,NA,TGCAGCGTTGACGGCCACCTCTATGGCTACACCTTC,CSVDGHLYGYTF
TRBJ1-2,TRBV9,NA,TRBD1,TGTGCCAGCAGCGCCCACCCGGGACAGGGGGACCGCTACACCTTC,CASSAHPGQGDRYTF
TRBJ2-1,TRBV27,NA,NA,TGTGCCAGCAGTTTATCGGCAGGGCCCGAGCAGTTCTTC,CASSLSAGPEQFF
TRBJ2-7,TRBV6-5,NA,TRBD2,TGTGCCAGCACCCAGCGGGGGGCGCCGAACAACGAGCAGTACTTC,CASTQRGAPNNEQYF
TRBJ2-1,TRBV4-1,NA,NA,TGCGCCAGCAGCCCCCCCCGGGGCCTCTACAATGAGCAGTTCTTC,CASSPPRGLYNEQFF
TRBJ1-2,TRBV2,NA,NA,TGTGCCAGCAGTCGAAACAGGAGATATGGCTACACCTTC,CASSRNRRYGYTF
TRBJ2-7,TRBV9,NA,TRBD2,TGTGCCAGCAGCGTGGCCGGGGCTAGCGGCGAGCAGTACTTC,CASSVAGASGEQYF
TRBJ1-1,TRBV29-1,few,TRBD1,TGCAGCGGAGCCCCAGGGGGCACTGAAGCTTTCTTT,CSGAPGGTEAFF
TRBJ1-1,TRBV4-1,NA,TRBD1,TGCGCCAGCAGCCAGGGACAGGGGGCGCGTGAAGCTTTCTTT,CASSQGQGAREAFF
TRBJ2-1,TRBV11-2,NA,NA,TGTGCCAGCAGCTTAGACGGGCCCGCTGAGCAGTTCTTC,CASSLDGPAEQFF
TRBJ2-7,TRBV4-1,few,TRBD2,TGCGCCAGCAGCCTCACCCCGAGCGGGGACTCCTACGAGCAGTACTTC,CASSLTPSGDSYEQYF